This T cell receptor beta chain appears in the sequencing data of a study of T cells after yellow fever vaccination. About the study: Each low-cell-number fraction was prepared by means of SMART-Seq v4 Ultra Low Input.

TCRdb itself ran the 5' RACE reads through MiXCR, one entry per CDR3 protein. The table records approximately 300,000 distinct CDR3 sequences, 8.5% to 9% of them present only once. The CDR3 runs to 11 residues. This clonotype was seen only a few times. Its antigen is currently unknown. A read error may produce the germline difference seen at one junction end. Study-wide results and limits: Primary-vaccination clones mostly resurfaced post-booster (nearly 97% CD4, approximately 87% CD8). The secondary response showed a weaker magnitude and a faster peak, day 5 versus 15.

The TCR was taken from a young man who received the YFV17D yellow fever vaccine. The sample was PBMCs, taken on the day of the first yellow fever vaccination. The chain uses TRBV12-3 or TRBV12-4 and TRBJ2-3, with a tentative D call TRBD1 (5 bases). The CDR3 reads CATLGTGTQYF. CDR3 DNA sequence: TGTGCCACCCTTGGTACAGGTACGCAGTATTTT.